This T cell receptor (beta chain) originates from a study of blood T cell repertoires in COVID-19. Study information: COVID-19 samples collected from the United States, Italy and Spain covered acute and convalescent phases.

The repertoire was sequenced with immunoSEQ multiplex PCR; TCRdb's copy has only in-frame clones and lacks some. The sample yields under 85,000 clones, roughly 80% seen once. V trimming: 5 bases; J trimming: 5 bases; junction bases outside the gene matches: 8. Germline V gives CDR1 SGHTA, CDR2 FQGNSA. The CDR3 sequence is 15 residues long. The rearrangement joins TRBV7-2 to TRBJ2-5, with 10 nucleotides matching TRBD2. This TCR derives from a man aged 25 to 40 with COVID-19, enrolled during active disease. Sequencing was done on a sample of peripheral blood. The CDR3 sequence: CASSPSGGGGETQYF. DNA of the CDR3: TGTGCCAGCAGCCCGAGCGGGGGGGGCGGGGAGACCCAGTACTTC.